Listed below are T cell receptor beta chains from one sample, sequenced in a study of cytomegalovirus exposure and HLA in healthy donors. Profiled with immunoSEQ multiplex PCR; TCRdb holds only in-frame clones, not every one. Here the sample spans hundreds of thousands of clones, around 80% being singletons. The source material was PBMCs. The receptors were gathered from a male donor in good health and CMV-seronegative. Each CDR3 is given with its conserved first and last residue. Fields, in order: V gene, CDR3 length, D gene, J gene, clone size, CDR3 DNA, CDR3 protein. The D gene is left open where the match is weak. Where a row states a size, it is once, few, many or the class of an expanded clone; other rows omit it.

V: TRBV27; length: 12; D: -; J: TRBJ1-5; size: once; DNA: TGTGCCAGCAGTCCCGGAGGCCAGCCCCAGCATTTT; CDR3: CASSPGGQPQHF
V: TRBV5-1; length: 16; D: -; J: TRBJ1-6; size: -; DNA: TGCGCCAGCAGCTTGAACACGCGGCGATATAATTCACCCCTCCACTTT; CDR3: CASSLNTRRYNSPLHF
V: TRBV27; length: 22; D: TRBD2; J: TRBJ2-1; size: -; DNA: TGTGCCAGCAGTTCACGTCAATCCCTCGGACTAGCGGGAGGCAATATATACAATGAGCAGTTCTTC; CDR3: CASSSRQSLGLAGGNIYNEQFF
V: TRBV4-1; length: 17; D: TRBD2; J: TRBJ2-1; size: -; DNA: TGCGCCAGCAGTCCCTCGGGGAGCGGGAGGGGGGACAATGAGCAGTTCTTC; CDR3: CASSPSGSGRGDNEQFF
V: TRBV6-1; length: 16; D: TRBD2; J: TRBJ2-4; size: few; DNA: TGTGCCAGCAGTGAAGGCCTAGCGGGGGAATCCCACATTCAGTACTTC; CDR3: CASSEGLAGESHIQYF
V: TRBV19; length: 14; D: TRBD1; J: TRBJ2-7; size: -; DNA: TGTGCCAGTAGTCCGGGACAGGGAGCGGTGGAGCAGTACTTC; CDR3: CASSPGQGAVEQYF
V: TRBV29-1; length: 14; D: -; J: TRBJ2-2; size: -; DNA: TGCAGCGCCGGGGCAGGGGCCAACACCGGGGAGCTGTTTTTT; CDR3: CSAGAGANTGELFF
V: TRBV18; length: 14; D: TRBD1; J: TRBJ2-7; size: -; DNA: TGTGCCAGCTCAGACCGGACAGGGGGCTACGAGCAGTACTTC; CDR3: CASSDRTGGYEQYF
V: TRBV28; length: 13; D: TRBD1; J: TRBJ1-6; size: -; DNA: TGTGCCAGCTGGGACAGGGGTAATTCACCCCTCCACTTT; CDR3: CASWDRGNSPLHF
V: TRBV5-1; length: 15; D: TRBD2; J: TRBJ2-5; size: -; DNA: TGCGCCAGCAGCTTTAGGTCGGCGGGAGAAGAGACCCAGTACTTC; CDR3: CASSFRSAGEETQYF
V: TRBV14; length: 14; D: -; J: TRBJ2-7; size: -; DNA: TGTGCCAGCAGCCCTATCCGCCTCTCCTACGAGCAGTACTTC; CDR3: CASSPIRLSYEQYF
V: TRBV5-1; length: 15; D: TRBD2; J: TRBJ2-1; size: -; DNA: TGCGCCAGCAGCCCGGGACTAGCGGAATACAATGAGCAGTTCTTC; CDR3: CASSPGLAEYNEQFF
V: TRBV18; length: 16; D: TRBD1; J: TRBJ2-7; size: -; DNA: TGTGCCAGCTCACAAACTCCGGGACAGGGGGCCTACGAGCAGTACTTC; CDR3: CASSQTPGQGAYEQYF
V: TRBV30; length: 15; D: -; J: TRBJ2-5; size: -; DNA: TGTGCCTGCCTCGGGTGGGGTTGGGAGCAAGAGACCCAGTACTTC; CDR3: CACLGWGWEQETQYF
V: TRBV10-2; length: 13; D: -; J: TRBJ2-3; size: -; DNA: TGCGCCAGCAGTGAGCCCCCCTTGGATACGCAGTATTTT; CDR3: CASSEPPLDTQYF
V: TRBV11-2; length: 18; D: TRBD1; J: TRBJ2-3; size: -; DNA: TGTGCCAGCAGCTGGCAGGGGGCGCTAGGATTCAGCACAGATACGCAGTATTTT; CDR3: CASSWQGALGFSTDTQYF
V: TRBV11-1; length: 13; D: TRBD1; J: TRBJ1-1; size: -; DNA: TGTGCCAGCAGCTTCAGGGGGCACACTGAAGCTTTCTTT; CDR3: CASSFRGHTEAFF
V: TRBV30; length: 15; D: -; J: TRBJ2-2; size: few; DNA: TGTGCCTGGAGTGTACCGGGGGCGAACACCGGGGAGCTGTTTTTT; CDR3: CAWSVPGANTGELFF
V: TRBV19; length: 15; D: TRBD1; J: TRBJ1-5; size: few; DNA: TGTGCCAGCACTACAGGGGCCCGTAGCAATCAGCCCCAGCATTTT; CDR3: CASTTGARSNQPQHF
V: TRBV6-5; length: 15; D: -; J: TRBJ2-3; size: -; DNA: TGTGCCAGCAACCCACAGGGAAGGGGCACAGATACGCAGTATTTT; CDR3: CASNPQGRGTDTQYF
V: TRBV5-6; length: 16; D: TRBD1; J: TRBJ2-5; size: -; DNA: TGTGCCAGCAGCCCCTATACAGGGGGCACAAAGGAAACCCAGTACTTC; CDR3: CASSPYTGGTKETQYF
V: TRBV21-1; length: 13; D: -; J: TRBJ2-5; size: -; DNA: TGTGCCAGCAGCAAAGCTGGGCATCAGGCCCAGTACTTC; CDR3: CASSKAGHQAQYF
V: TRBV9; length: 15; D: TRBD1; J: TRBJ1-2; size: -; DNA: TGTGCCAGCAGCGTAGAGACAGGGCCCAACTATGGCTACACCTTC; CDR3: CASSVETGPNYGYTF
V: TRBV6-5; length: 16; D: -; J: TRBJ2-7; size: -; DNA: TGTGCCAGCAGTTCAACCCCCGCGACAGGAGGCGGCGAGCAGTACTTC; CDR3: CASSSTPATGGGEQYF
V: TRBV18; length: 13; D: -; J: TRBJ1-1; size: -; DNA: TGTGCCAGCTCACCATTCCGGGACACTGAAGCTTTCTTT; CDR3: CASSPFRDTEAFF
V: TRBV28; length: 12; D: -; J: TRBJ2-1; size: -; DNA: TGTGCCAGCAGTCCTCAGGGTACTGAGCAGTTCTTC; CDR3: CASSPQGTEQFF